This passage covers 2 T cell receptor beta chains from one sample sequenced in a study of blood T cells in healthy people across ages. For the second PCR, which ran for 7 to 11 cycles, a sample-barcoded 5' primer and a J-beta primer mix were used. TCRdb re-derived calls from the 5' RACE reads in MiXCR, one entry per CDR3 protein. The sample yields hundreds of thousands of distinct CDR3 sequences, 53% seen once. Sequenced input: blood. The source of these receptors is an older man in good health.

The chain combines TRBV7-2 with TRBJ1-5; D uncertain. V lost 5 bases and J 5 bases, leaving 10 bases between the germline ends. Germline V lookup: CDR1 SGHTA, CDR2 FQGNSA. There are 13 residues in the CDR3. The CDR3 is CASSPTFYQPQHF. Written as DNA, the CDR3 is TGTGCCAGCAGCCCCACCTTCTATCAGCCCCAGCATTTT.

V is TRBV19 and J is TRBJ2-5; maybe TRBD2 (6 bases). The DNA end lines up better with TRBJ2-7; the J call may be wrong. Germline V lookup: CDR1 LNHDA, CDR2 SQIVND (reference sequence). The CDR3 sequence is 17 residues long. CDR3 nucleotide sequence: TGTGCCAGTAGTTCTCTCCGGGACTCTCGAGGGGCCTACGAGCAGTACTTC. Translated: CASSSLRDSRGAYEQYF.